Described below is a single T cell receptor (beta chain) sequence and its context. This receptor's antigen is unknown. No quality values exist for individual bases; no much larger clone is one base distant. Ficoll-Paque density gradient centrifugation was used to isolate PBMCs. The data derive from a study of T-cell memory formation after mild COVID-19 (dated by TCRdb to about 2021). About the full investigation: TCR sequence clusters from the two donors were largely donor specific. The cohort comprised two young, previously healthy adult volunteers, one female and one male. Longitudinal TCRalpha and TCRbeta repertoire sequencing tracked T-cell clones expanding and contracting after mild COVID-19 in two donors.

Overall results and qualifications from the work: Whether the second-wave clones peaking on day 37 were SARS-CoV-2 specific was not confirmed. Clones that contracted from day 15 to 85 showed balanced CD4/CD8 phenotypes, whereas a second wave of clones that expanded from day 15 to 37 leaned towards CD4+. Some responding clones were detected in pre-infection memory, which suggested that pre-existing cross-reactive memory T cells had joined the SARS-CoV-2 response. Contracting CD4+ clones were located mainly in the CM and EM memory subsets, whereas CD8+ clones were found to be enriched in EMRA. Only two mild cases were covered by the study, and larger cohorts that include severe cases with pre-infection samples were considered necessary.

The CDR1 and CDR2 encoded by the germline V gene (reference sequence) are DFQATT and SNEGSKA. From cysteine to phenylalanine, the CDR3 is 14 amino acids long. Only the CDR3 region is kept as DNA, spanning 42 bases read in frame from base 1. V was cut back by 0 bases and J by 1 base, leaving a gap of 10 bases between them. The instrument was an Illumina NovaSeq 6000. TCRalpha and TCRbeta cDNA libraries were constructed by 5'RACE with constant-segment primers, with sample barcodes and unique molecular identifiers being introduced. Trizol reagent was used to extract RNA from every sample. Library amplification was performed in two PCR steps, and a second sample barcode and Illumina TruSeq adapters were introduced in the second step. Sequencing of libraries was performed on an Illumina NovaSeq with 2 x 150 bp paired-end reads. In the original analysis: Demultiplexing of reads and collapsing into UMI-guided consensus sequences were performed with migec v1.2.7. Using mixcr v2.1.11, UMI consensuses were aligned to TRA and TRB V and J templates and then assembled into clonotypes. Expanded or contracted clonotypes were those called significant by both edgeR and NoisET, with noise models trained on biological replicates. For edgeR calls, the cutoffs were a false discovery rate-adjusted p below 0.01 and a log2 fold-change threshold of 1. PCA with hierarchical clustering of max-normalized trajectories of the 1000 most abundant clonotypes was used as exploratory dynamics analysis. Separately sequenced CD4+ and CD8+ repertoires were used to assign a CD4 or CD8 phenotype to each responding clone. TCRdb handled the public reads itself, with Q25 trimming in fastp and clone calling in MiXCR, and kept productive beta chains. Every distinct CDR3 protein forms one entry, paired with its most common genes and DNA. TCRdb's processing, not the authors' own work, is the source of the V and J calls. This sample holds hundreds of thousands of distinct CDR3 sequences; 28% were observed only once. Around an eighth of the sample rests with the top ten.

The chain is assembled from TRBV20-1 and TRBJ2-7; the D gene is unclear. The sample consisted of PBMCs or a T cell subset sorted from them (not recorded which). This clonotype was obtained from an adult woman who had mild COVID-19 (a few samples of this study predate the infection). The sample titles of this study are shuffled in the database, so cell type and time point are left out; the donor was told from shared clones. The DNA sequence is as follows: TGCAGTGCTAGAGATCTTCTCTGGTCCTACGAGCAGTACTTC. This sequence encodes CSARDLLWSYEQYF.